These T cell receptor beta chains were read from a single sample in a study of cytomegalovirus exposure and HLA in healthy donors. Profiling relied on immunoSEQ multiplex PCR, and the TCRdb table lists in-frame clones only, not all of them. The table includes around 210,000 clones, about three quarters detected once. The source material was PBMCs. These receptor sequences come from a boy aged 10-17 years in good health and CMV-seronegative. CDR3s include the opening cysteine and the closing phenylalanine or tryptophan. The D gene is left open where the match is weak. A clone size is listed for some rows: how often the clone was seen (once, few, many), or a class if it is expanded.

V	J	D	size	CDR3	DNA
TRBV29-1	TRBJ1-1	-	-	CSVETQGKGVAFF	TGCAGCGTCGAAACCCAGGGAAAAGGAGTAGCTTTCTTT
TRBV5-4	TRBJ1-1	-	-	CASSLTTGTEAFF	TGTGCCAGCAGCTTAACAACAGGTACTGAAGCTTTCTTT
TRBV7-8	TRBJ2-2	TRBD2	-	CASSPTRGRGTGELFF	TGTGCCAGCAGTCCGACCCGCGGGAGAGGCACCGGGGAGCTGTTTTTT
TRBV6-1	TRBJ2-6	TRBD2	-	CASSEVGLAGAGANVLTF	TGTGCCAGCAGTGAAGTTGGTCTAGCGGGCGCTGGGGCCAACGTCCTGACTTTC
TRBV5-8	TRBJ2-3	-	-	CASRPPPYGGLRHTQYF	TGTGCCAGCAGGCCCCCGCCTTACGGGGGGCTGAGGCATACGCAGTATTTT
TRBV29-1	TRBJ1-2	-	-	CSVDPGVDGYTF	TGCAGCGTTGACCCGGGAGTAGACGGCTACACCTTC
TRBV6-5	TRBJ2-1	TRBD1	-	CASSSDRGTYNEQFF	TGTGCCAGCAGCTCCGACAGGGGGACCTACAATGAGCAGTTCTTC
TRBV2	TRBJ2-7	TRBD2	-	CASYEFISGSYEQYF	TGTGCCAGTTACGAATTCATCAGCGGGAGCTACGAGCAGTACTTC
TRBV9	TRBJ2-7	TRBD1	-	CASSVTGGYEQYF	TGTGCCAGCAGCGTTACAGGGGGCTACGAGCAGTACTTC
TRBV4-1	TRBJ2-3	TRBD2	-	CASSQTGLAGGPRNTDTQYF	TGCGCCAGCAGCCAAACGGGACTAGCGGGAGGGCCGAGGAACACAGATACGCAGTATTTT
TRBV6-1	TRBJ2-7	TRBD1	-	CASRKGQGGEQYF	TGTGCCAGCAGAAAAGGACAGGGTGGCGAGCAGTACTTC
TRBV21-1	TRBJ2-7	-	-	CASSKRDRGMCSYGQYF	TGTGCCAGCAGCAAAAGGGACAGGGGAATGTGCTCCTACGGGCAGTACTTC
TRBV6-4	TRBJ1-1	-	-	CASSESGVTEAFF	TGTGCCAGCAGTGAGTCGGGGGTTACTGAAGCTTTCTTT
TRBV9	TRBJ1-1	-	-	CASSAGLFRGNTEAFF	TGTGCCAGCAGCGCGGGACTCTTTCGGGGAAACACTGAAGCTTTCTTT
TRBV30	TRBJ2-5	-	-	CAYWSGQTQYF	TGTGCCTACTGGTCGGGACAGACCCAGTACTTC
TRBV5-1	TRBJ2-5	-	few	CASTIDVGAETQYF	TGCGCCAGCACGATCGACGTGGGGGCGGAGACCCAGTACTTC
TRBV7-2	TRBJ1-2	-	-	CASSLGWQGRDGYTF	TGTGCCAGCAGCTTAGGGTGGCAGGGCAGGGATGGCTACACCTTC
TRBV6-1	TRBJ1-2	TRBD1	once	CASSGVDRGNYGYTF	TGTGCCAGCAGTGGGGTGGACAGGGGGAACTATGGCTACACCTTC
TRBV19	TRBJ2-7	TRBD2	-	CASRDTGTSGIHEQYF	TGTGCCAGTAGGGACACCGGGACTAGCGGGATCCACGAGCAGTACTTC
TRBV13	TRBJ1-2	-	-	CASTTRTDNYGYTF	TGTGCCAGCACTACGCGAACAGATAACTATGGCTACACCTTC
TRBV4-1	TRBJ2-7	TRBD1	-	CASSLRQGNEQYF	TGCGCCAGCAGTCTCAGACAGGGGAACGAGCAGTACTTC
TRBV5-1	TRBJ2-7	TRBD2	once	CASSLGLAGICEQYF	TGCGCCAGCAGCTTGGGACTAGCGGGGATCTGCGAGCAGTACTTC
TRBV29-1	TRBJ1-2	-	-	CSVALDQTQPYGYTF	TGCAGCGTAGCTTTAGACCAGACACAGCCCTATGGCTACACCTTC
TRBV29-1	TRBJ2-1	TRBD1	-	CSVEDRGGNEQFF	TGCAGCGTTGAGGACAGGGGGGGTAATGAGCAGTTCTTC
TRBV7-9	TRBJ1-2	-	-	CASSLWTARAHSVYGYTF	TGTGCCAGCAGCTTATGGACCGCCAGGGCCCACTCTGTCTATGGCTACACCTTC
TRBV5-1	TRBJ1-3	-	once	CASSLGLEETELRNTIYF	TGCGCCAGCAGCTTGGGGCTGGAAGAGACAGAACTAAGAAACACCATATATTTT
TRBV10-1	TRBJ2-2	TRBD1	-	CASSRTGVNTGELFF	TGCGCCAGCAGCCGGACAGGGGTAAACACCGGGGAGCTGTTTTTT
TRBV19	TRBJ1-1	-	-	CASSSYGNTEAFF	TGTGCCAGTAGTAGTTACGGTAACACTGAAGCTTTCTTT
TRBV11-2	TRBJ2-1	-	-	CASSLGRVSNEQFF	TGTGCCAGCAGCTTGGGCAGGGTTTCCAATGAGCAGTTCTTC
TRBV19	TRBJ2-7	-	-	CASMDRGRGSYEQYF	TGTGCCAGTATGGACCGAGGCAGGGGCTCCTACGAGCAGTACTTC
TRBV19	TRBJ1-3	-	-	CASSIAAFGGQKLPGNTIYF	TGTGCCAGTAGTATAGCGGCTTTCGGTGGTCAGAAACTACCAGGAAACACCATATATTTT
TRBV7-8	TRBJ1-2	TRBD1	-	CASSLGPDRVGYTF	TGTGCCAGCAGCTTAGGCCCGGACAGGGTTGGCTACACCTTC
TRBV5-1	TRBJ2-1	-	few	CASSLTGWDEQFF	TGCGCCAGCAGCTTGACAGGGTGGGATGAGCAGTTCTTC
TRBV2	TRBJ2-1	TRBD1	-	CASSDIRTGGRGYNEQFF	TGTGCCAGCAGTGATATTAGGACAGGGGGTCGGGGATACAATGAGCAGTTCTTC
TRBV7-9	TRBJ1-4	-	-	CASSLFGHNEKLFF	TGTGCCAGCAGCTTATTCGGACATAATGAAAAACTGTTTTTT
TRBV6-5	TRBJ1-4	TRBD1	-	CASSSGQGNEKLFF	TGTGCCAGCAGCTCGGGACAGGGTAATGAAAAACTGTTTTTT
TRBV7-8	TRBJ2-7	-	once	CASSPDRTFEQYF	TGTGCCAGCAGCCCAGACAGAACCTTCGAGCAGTACTTC
TRBV5-1	TRBJ2-2	-	-	CASSLGTANTGELFF	TGCGCCAGCAGCTTGGGGACAGCGAACACCGGGGAGCTGTTTTTT
TRBV13	TRBJ2-7	TRBD2	few	CASGLAGGTDEQYF	TGTGCCAGTGGACTAGCGGGGGGCACCGACGAGCAGTACTTC
TRBV4-1	TRBJ2-1	-	-	CASSSLGGSYNEQFF	TGCGCCAGCAGCTCGCTCGGCGGCTCCTACAATGAGCAGTTCTTC
TRBV6-1	TRBJ1-1	-	-	CASNWVQGNTEAFF	TGTGCCAGCAACTGGGTACAGGGGAACACTGAAGCTTTCTTT
TRBV15	TRBJ2-2	-	-	CATSQTNTGELFF	TGTGCCACCAGCCAGACAAACACCGGGGAGCTGTTTTTT
TRBV19	TRBJ1-5	TRBD1	-	CASSKDRGQGNQPQHF	TGTGCCAGTAGTAAAGACAGGGGACAGGGCAATCAGCCCCAGCATTTT
TRBV16	TRBJ1-5	TRBD1	-	CASSRTGRSQPQHF	TGTGCCAGCAGTCGGACAGGGCGAAGTCAGCCCCAGCATTTT
TRBV2	TRBJ1-5	-	once	CASSEIPTDSNQPQHF	TGTGCCAGCAGTGAAATCCCGACAGATAGCAATCAGCCCCAGCATTTT
TRBV5-1	TRBJ2-7	-	-	CASSLEGRTPPEQYF	TGCGCCAGCAGCTTGGAGGGGAGGACCCCCCCCGAGCAGTACTTC
TRBV30	TRBJ1-2	TRBD1	once	CAWSVPGTAEDFRGYTF	TGTGCCTGGAGTGTCCCAGGGACAGCGGAGGATTTTAGGGGCTACACCTTC
TRBV19	TRBJ2-2	TRBD2	-	CASSISGRGTGELFF	TGTGCCAGTAGCATAAGCGGGAGAGGTACCGGGGAGCTGTTTTTT
TRBV7-8	TRBJ2-7	-	-	CASSLIRTTAYEQYF	TGTGCCAGCAGCTTGATTAGGACTACCGCCTACGAGCAGTACTTC
TRBV2	TRBJ2-7	TRBD1	-	CASSEAPGQYYEQYF	TGTGCCAGCAGTGAAGCGCCGGGACAGTACTACGAGCAGTACTTC
TRBV14	TRBJ2-3	-	-	CASNTGGPSSTDTQYF	TGTGCCAGCAACACCGGGGGACCATCCAGCACAGATACGCAGTATTTT
TRBV5-1	TRBJ1-1	-	few	CASSLRAGPEAFF	TGCGCCAGCAGCTTGAGGGCAGGGCCTGAAGCTTTCTTT
TRBV2	TRBJ2-7	TRBD2	-	CASSDRSGRAGDEQYF	TGTGCCAGCAGTGATAGGAGCGGGAGGGCCGGGGACGAGCAGTACTTC
TRBV30	TRBJ1-3	-	-	CAWSPSSSGNTIYF	TGTGCCTGGAGTCCTTCTAGCTCTGGAAACACCATATATTTT